These 25 T cell receptor beta chains were all obtained from the same sample, sequenced in a study of T cell changes during pregnancy in multiple sclerosis. The table came from immunoSEQ multiplex PCR; TCRdb's copy has only in-frame clones and leaves some out. The data show around 72,000 clones, with about nine tenths seen just once and around 0.7% held by the top ten. The sequences come from peripheral blood, collected in the third trimester of pregnancy. These receptors all come from a female donor in good health, enrolled as a control in a pregnancy study.

The sample holds one count of this clone. The genes are TRBV5-1 and TRBJ1-2, with 10 bases fitting TRBD1. The germline gives CDR1 SGHRS, CDR2 YFSETQ. This CDR3 is 15 amino acids long. J lost 4 bases, V lost 4 bases, and 7 bases had no gene match. Here the CDR3 DNA reads TGCGCCAGCAGCGGGACAGGGGAGGCCAGCTATGGCTACACCTTC. Its protein product is CASSGTGEASYGYTF.

The chain uses TRBV5-5 and TRBJ2-7; possible D gene TRBD2, 6 bases. Trimming shortened V by 5 bases and J by 3 bases, and 21 bases separated the two germline ends. Per germline, CDR1 SGHKS and CDR2 YYEKEE (reference sequence). The CDR3 is made up of 16 amino acids. As DNA, the CDR3 is TGTGCCAGCAGTTCTAGGGGAGGTGAGGTGGGCTACGAGCAGTACTTC. Translated: CASSSRGGEVGYEQYF. Full variable domain (remainder filled in from reference TRBV5-5 and TRBJ2-7): DAGVTQSPTHLIKTRGQQVTLRCSPISGHKSVSWYQQVLGQGPQFIFQYYEKEERGRGNFPDRFSARQFPNYSSELNVNALLLGDSALYLCASSSRGGEVGYEQYFGPGTRLTVT.

The table lists this clone with a few counts. The chain combines TRBV6-5 with TRBJ2-1, with 10 nucleotides matching TRBD1. This CDR3 has 15 amino acids. V was clipped by 5 bases and J by 3 bases; unmatched bases: 4. The germline gives CDR1 MNHEY, CDR2 SVGAGI. The CDR3 coding sequence is TGTGCCAGCAGTACAGACAGGGGGCACTACAATGAGCAGTTCTTC. Translation: CASSTDRGHYNEQFF.

This clone appeared a single time. The V call is TRBV6-5, the J call TRBJ2-7; perhaps TRBD1 as D (6 bases). Looked up from germline, CDR1 is MNHEY and CDR2 is SVGAGI. The CDR3 has 14 residues. V was trimmed by 4 bases and J by 1 base, leaving 11 bases between them. CDR3 sequence reads: CASSSPDSSYEQYF. The DNA for the CDR3 is TGTGCCAGCAGTTCCCCGGACAGTTCCTACGAGCAGTACTTC.

Written as DNA, the CDR3 is TGTGCCAGCAGCACACAGGAGAATAGCAATCAGCCCCAGCATTTT. Residues: CASSTQENSNQPQHF. The chain employs TRBV28 and TRBJ1-5; a weak D match, TRBD1 (5 bases). The germline gives CDR1 MDHEN, CDR2 SYDVKM. There are 15 residues in the CDR3. V was shortened by 6 bases and J by 0 bases, with 12 bases between the two germline ends.

The count of this clone is one. This sequence joins TRBV5-8 and TRBJ2-2; D is ambiguous. Germline V lookup: CDR1 SGHTS, CDR2 YDEGEE. V was clipped by 2 bases and J by 5 bases, with 7 bases between them. The CDR3 length is 13 residues. The DNA of the CDR3 is TGTGCCAGCAGCTTAACTCGGACCGGGGAGCTGTTTTTT. Amino acid sequence: CASSLTRTGELFF.

J is TRBJ2-7 and V is TRBV18, with a possible D match to TRBD2 (6 bases). CDR3 length: 17 amino acids. With 0 bases removed from V and 0 bases from J, the gap between germline ends came to 15 bases. Germline V gives CDR1 KGHSH, CDR2 LQKENI. The CDR3 DNA follows: TGTGCCAGCTCACCACCGTGGGGACTCCCGAGCTCCTACGAGCAGTACTTC. It is translated as CASSPPWGLPSSYEQYF.

The V gene is TRBV20-1, the J gene TRBJ2-1; D is perhaps TRBD2 (5 bases). The ends were cut back, 6 bases at V and 14 bases at J, with 14 bases in the middle. Germline V gene sequence: CDR1 DFQATT, CDR2 SNEGSKA (reference sequence). CDR3 length: 10 residues. The CDR3 DNA follows: TGCAGTGCATCGGTCGGGCGGGAGTTCTTC. Translation: CSASVGREFF.

V and J are TRBV19 and TRBJ1-3; the D is unclear. This CDR3 has 14 amino acids. Germline assignment: CDR1 LNHDA and CDR2 SQIVND (reference sequence). Trimming shortened V by 4 bases and J by 4 bases, and 11 bases separated the two germline ends. This CDR3 is CASSSRPGGNTIYF. The CDR3 coding sequence is TGTGCCAGTAGTAGTCGACCGGGAGGAAACACCATATATTTT.

The chain uses TRBV5-1 and TRBJ2-1; 7 bases map to TRBD1. The junction had 11 bases not matched to a gene; V was cut back by 5 bases and J by 3 bases. The CDR3 spans 16 residues. CDR1 is SGHRS and CDR2 is YFSETQ in the germline V gene. CDR3 amino acids: CASSWGWGTDYNEQFF. In nucleotides, the CDR3 is TGCGCCAGCAGTTGGGGGTGGGGGACAGACTACAATGAGCAGTTCTTC.

This rearrangement joins TRBV7-9 to TRBJ1-1; D gene unclear. This CDR3 comprises 15 residues. CDR1 and CDR2 (germline): SEHNR, FQNEAQ (reference sequence). The germline V and J ends were trimmed by 2 bases and 8 bases, with 18 bases remaining between them. The CDR3 nucleotides are TGTGCCAGCAGCTTATCCCAAGGAGGATCGATGGAAGCTTTCTTT. It codes for CASSLSQGGSMEAFF.

A remark on this clone: In the same sample, other DNA sequences code for this CDR3. This chain joins TRBV6-5 and TRBJ2-5; possible D gene TRBD2, 6 bases. This CDR3 region has 14 residues. Germline V lookup: CDR1 MNHEY, CDR2 SVGAGI. The V and J ends lost 5 bases and 1 base respectively, with 11 bases between them. CDR3 amino acids: CASSSGWGQETQYF. In nucleotides, the CDR3 is TGTGCCAGCAGTAGCGGGTGGGGCCAAGAGACCCAGTACTTC.

The chain couples TRBV7-2 to TRBJ1-5; no firm D call. Germline lookup yields CDR1 SGHTA and CDR2 FQGNSA. This CDR3 is 12 amino acids long. Trimming stripped 5 bases from V and 4 bases from J, with 6 bases between. The CDR3 bases are TGTGCCAGCAGCCTGTTGAATCAGCCCCAGCATTTT. Protein sequence: CASSLLNQPQHF.

The chain is built from TRBV9 and TRBJ2-3; 11 nucleotides align to TRBD2. The CDR3 spans 17 residues. CDR1 and CDR2 (germline): SGDLS, YYNGEE. V was clipped by 0 bases and J by 4 bases; unmatched bases: 7. The CDR3: CASSVDRSGGAPDTQYF. The CDR3 nucleotides are TGTGCCAGCAGCGTAGATCGTAGCGGGGGGGCCCCAGATACGCAGTATTTT.

This clone has just a few counts. V and J are TRBV6-1 and TRBJ2-5; 11 nucleotides align to TRBD2. Germline V lookup: CDR1 MNHNS, CDR2 SASEGT. This CDR3 has 15 amino acids. Trimming removed 4 bases from V and 5 bases from J; junction bases left unmatched: 6. CDR3 coding DNA: TGTGCCAGCAGTGGCCTTAGCGGGGGGGCTGAGACCCAGTACTTC. Protein: CASSGLSGGAETQYF.

The rearrangement joins TRBV27 to TRBJ2-5, with 7 positions matching TRBD2. CDR1 and CDR2 from the germline V gene are MNHEY and SMNVEV (reference sequence). V lost 2 bases, J lost 2 bases, and 8 bases stayed unmatched. The CDR3 runs to 16 residues. CDR3 in amino acids: CASSLNGGSPQETQYF. The CDR3 coding sequence is TGTGCCAGCAGTTTAAACGGCGGGAGCCCACAAGAGACCCAGTACTTC.

This clone has more than one count but fewer than ten. CDR3 sequence reads: CASRGQSTEAFF. The CDR3 DNA is TGTGCCAGCAGGGGACAGAGCACTGAAGCTTTCTTT. The chain joins TRBV28 to TRBJ1-1; 7 nucleotides line up with TRBD1. The CDR3 totals 12 residues. J was trimmed by 4 bases and V by 6 bases; bases with no gene match: 2. Germline lookup yields CDR1 MDHEN and CDR2 SYDVKM.

This CDR3 reads CASSRDYSPLHF. DNA of the CDR3: TGTGCCAGCAGCAGGGACTATTCACCCCTCCACTTT. The V and J genes are TRBV7-9 and TRBJ1-6, with D perhaps matching TRBD1 (5 bases). The CDR3 loop spans 12 amino acids. Between the trimmed V and J ends, which lost 5 bases and 8 bases, there was a span of 7 bases. Germline-derived CDR1 and CDR2 are SEHNR and FQNEAQ (reference sequence).

This chain links TRBV6-6 with TRBJ2-7, with D tentatively TRBD1 (6 bases). Trimming pared 5 bases from V and 3 bases from J, leaving 11 bases between. CDR3 length equals 13 residues. Germline lookup yields CDR1 MNHNY and CDR2 SVGAGI (reference sequence). CDR3 sequence reads: CASSRQASYEQYF. CDR3 nucleotides: TGTGCCAGCAGTCGACAGGCGAGCTACGAGCAGTACTTC.

The chain is built from TRBV19 and TRBJ2-5; 11 bases align to TRBD2. This CDR3 comprises 17 residues. Germline loops: CDR1 LNHDA, CDR2 SQIVND (reference sequence). V was clipped by 1 base and J by 5 bases; unmatched bases: 9. The CDR3 loop reads CASSIVGTSGPQETQYF. CDR3 bases: TGTGCCAGTAGTATAGTAGGGACTAGCGGACCTCAGGAGACCCAGTACTTC.

The chain carries TRBV6-5 and TRBJ2-7; maybe TRBD2 (5 bases). Germline V gives CDR1 MNHEY, CDR2 SVGAGI. V was cut by 0 bases and J by 0 bases, with 12 bases left in between. This CDR3 contains 16 residues. DNA for the CDR3: TGTGCCAGCAGTTACTCGACGAGCGGCCTCTCCTACGAGCAGTACTTC. It encodes CASSYSTSGLSYEQYF.

The J gene is TRBJ1-2, the V gene TRBV15, with D possibly being TRBD1 (5 bases). Trimming pared 3 bases from V and 8 bases from J, leaving 25 bases between. The CDR3 totals 17 residues. In germline, CDR1 is LNHNV, CDR2 YYDKDF (reference sequence). The CDR3 protein is CATSSPPQEVSNRGYTF. CDR3 DNA: TGTGCCACCAGCAGCCCACCCCAAGAGGTCTCGAACAGGGGCTACACCTTC.

The J gene is TRBJ2-7, the V gene TRBV4-1; perhaps TRBD1 as D (6 bases). The CDR3 consists of 15 residues. V lost 0 bases and J lost 2, with 11 bases in between. Germline CDR1 reads MGHRA; CDR2 reads YSYEKL. CDR3 loop: CASSQDKDRAYEQYF. The CDR3 nucleotides read TGCGCCAGCAGCCAAGACAAGGACAGAGCCTACGAGCAGTACTTC.

The chain carries TRBV6-5 and TRBJ2-7; 9 nucleotides match TRBD2. Trimming took 2 bases from V and 2 from J; bases not matched to a gene: 7. The CDR3 extends over 16 amino acids. Germline CDR1 reads MNHEY; CDR2 reads SVGAGI. CDR3: CASSYGAAGGPYEQYF. The CDR3 DNA reads as TGTGCCAGCAGTTACGGTGCGGCGGGGGGGCCCTACGAGCAGTACTTC.

This chain connects TRBV5-1 to TRBJ2-5; 8 nucleotides line up with TRBD2. CDR3 length: 16 amino acids. The ends lost 0 bases at V and 1 base at J; junction bases unmatched: 5. Germline V gene sequence: CDR1 SGHRS, CDR2 YFSETQ. The CDR3 nucleotides are TGCGCCAGCAGCTTGGATCCTAGCGGGCTCCAAGAGACCCAGTACTTC. Encoded protein: CASSLDPSGLQETQYF.